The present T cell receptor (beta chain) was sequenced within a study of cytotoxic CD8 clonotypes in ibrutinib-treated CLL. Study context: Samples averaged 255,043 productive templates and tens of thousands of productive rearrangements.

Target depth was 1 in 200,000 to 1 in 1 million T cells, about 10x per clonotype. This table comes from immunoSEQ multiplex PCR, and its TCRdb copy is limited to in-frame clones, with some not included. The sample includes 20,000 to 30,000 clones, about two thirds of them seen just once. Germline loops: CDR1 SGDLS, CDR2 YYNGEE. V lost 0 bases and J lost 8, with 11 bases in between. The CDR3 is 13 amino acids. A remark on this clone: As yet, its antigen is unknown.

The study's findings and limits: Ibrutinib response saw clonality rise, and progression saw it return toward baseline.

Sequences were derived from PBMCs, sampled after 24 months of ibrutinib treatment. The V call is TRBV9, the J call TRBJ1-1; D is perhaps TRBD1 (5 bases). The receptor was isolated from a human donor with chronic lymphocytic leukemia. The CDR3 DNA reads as TGTGCCAGCAGCGTAGCGGACATTGGGGAAGCTTTCTTT. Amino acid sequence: CASSVADIGEAFF.